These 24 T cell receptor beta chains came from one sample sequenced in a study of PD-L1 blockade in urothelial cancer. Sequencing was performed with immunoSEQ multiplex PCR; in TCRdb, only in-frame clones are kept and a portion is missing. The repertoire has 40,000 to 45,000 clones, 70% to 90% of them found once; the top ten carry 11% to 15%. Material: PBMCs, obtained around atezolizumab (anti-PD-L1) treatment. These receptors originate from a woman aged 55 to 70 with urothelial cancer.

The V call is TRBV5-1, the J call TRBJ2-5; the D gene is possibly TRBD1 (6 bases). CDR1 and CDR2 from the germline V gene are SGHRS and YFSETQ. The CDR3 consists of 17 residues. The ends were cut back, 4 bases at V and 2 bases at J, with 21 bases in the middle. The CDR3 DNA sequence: TGCGCCAGCAGCCCCTGGGGCAGGGGACATACTCAAGAGACCCAGTACTTC. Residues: CASSPWGRGHTQETQYF. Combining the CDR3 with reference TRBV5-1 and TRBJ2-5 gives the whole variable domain KAGVTQTPRYLIKTRGQQVTLSCSPISGHRSVSWYQQTPGQGLQFLFEYFSETQRNKGNFPGRFSGRQFSNSRSEMNVSTLELGDSALYLCASSPWGRGHTQETQYFGPGTRLLVL.

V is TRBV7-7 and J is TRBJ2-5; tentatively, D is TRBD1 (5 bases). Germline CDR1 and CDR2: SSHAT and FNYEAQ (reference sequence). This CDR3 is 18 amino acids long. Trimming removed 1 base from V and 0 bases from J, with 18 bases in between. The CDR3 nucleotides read TGTGCCAGCAGCTTAGAGGGGCGAAAAGACGGGTACCAAGAGACCCAGTACTTC. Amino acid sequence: CASSLEGRKDGYQETQYF.

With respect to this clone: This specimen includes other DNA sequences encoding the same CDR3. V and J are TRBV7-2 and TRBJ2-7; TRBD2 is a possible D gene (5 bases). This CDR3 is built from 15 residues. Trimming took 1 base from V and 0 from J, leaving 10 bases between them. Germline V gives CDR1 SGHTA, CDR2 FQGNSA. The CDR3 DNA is TGTGCCAGCAGCTTAGTTTCGGGGAACTCCTACGAGCAGTACTTC. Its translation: CASSLVSGNSYEQYF.

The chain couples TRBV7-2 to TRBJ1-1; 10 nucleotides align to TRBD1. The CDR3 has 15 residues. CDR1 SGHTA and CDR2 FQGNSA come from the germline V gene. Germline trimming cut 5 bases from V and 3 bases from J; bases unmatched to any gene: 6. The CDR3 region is CASSADRGQYTEAFF. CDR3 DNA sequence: TGTGCCAGCAGCGCAGACAGGGGGCAATACACTGAAGCTTTCTTT.

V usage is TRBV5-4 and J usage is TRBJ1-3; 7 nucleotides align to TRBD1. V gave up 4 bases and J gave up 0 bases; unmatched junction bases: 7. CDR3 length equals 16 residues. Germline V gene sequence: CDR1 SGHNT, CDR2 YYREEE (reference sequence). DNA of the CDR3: TGTGCCAGCAGCCTACAGGGGATAGTCTCTGGAAACACCATATATTTT. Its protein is CASSLQGIVSGNTIYF.

CDR3 residues: CASSLVRDRGFSETQYF. The CDR3 DNA is TGTGCCAGCAGCTTAGTACGGGACAGGGGTTTTTCGGAGACCCAGTACTTC. The chain couples TRBV7-6 to TRBJ2-5, with 10 bases fitting TRBD1. The CDR3 is 17 residues long. Per germline, CDR1 SGHVS and CDR2 FNYEAQ. Unmatched junction bases numbered 10, after V lost 1 base and J lost 5 bases.

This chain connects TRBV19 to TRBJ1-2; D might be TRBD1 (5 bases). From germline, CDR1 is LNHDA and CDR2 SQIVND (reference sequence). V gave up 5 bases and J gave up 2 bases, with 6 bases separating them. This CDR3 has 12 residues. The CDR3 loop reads CASSRGNYGYTF. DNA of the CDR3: TGTGCCAGTAGTCGGGGGAACTATGGCTACACCTTC.

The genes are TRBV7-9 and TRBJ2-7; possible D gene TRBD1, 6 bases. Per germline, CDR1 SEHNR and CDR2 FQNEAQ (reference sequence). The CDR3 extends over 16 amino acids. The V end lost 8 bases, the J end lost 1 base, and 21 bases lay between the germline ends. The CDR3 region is CASSSSQGLLSYEQYF. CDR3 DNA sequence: TGTGCCAGCTCGTCATCGCAGGGGTTATTATCCTACGAGCAGTACTTC.

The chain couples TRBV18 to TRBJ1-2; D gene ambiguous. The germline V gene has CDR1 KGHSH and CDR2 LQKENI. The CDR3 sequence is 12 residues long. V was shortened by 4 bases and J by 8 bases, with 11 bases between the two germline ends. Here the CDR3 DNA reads TGTGCCAGCTCACGAGGGTCTGAAGGCTACACCTTC. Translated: CASSRGSEGYTF.

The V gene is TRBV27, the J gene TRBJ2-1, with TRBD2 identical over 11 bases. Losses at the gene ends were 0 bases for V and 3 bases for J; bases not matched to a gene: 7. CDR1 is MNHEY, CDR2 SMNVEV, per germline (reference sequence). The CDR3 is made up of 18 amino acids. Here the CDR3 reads CASSLSQPSGGFYNEQFF. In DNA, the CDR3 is TGTGCCAGCAGTTTATCACAACCTAGCGGGGGGTTCTACAATGAGCAGTTCTTC.

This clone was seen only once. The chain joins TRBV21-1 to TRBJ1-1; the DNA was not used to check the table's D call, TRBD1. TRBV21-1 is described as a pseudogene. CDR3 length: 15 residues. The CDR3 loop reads CASSSSTGEISEAFF. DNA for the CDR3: TGTGCCAGCAGCAGTTCGACAGGGGAAATATCTGAAGCTTTCTTT.

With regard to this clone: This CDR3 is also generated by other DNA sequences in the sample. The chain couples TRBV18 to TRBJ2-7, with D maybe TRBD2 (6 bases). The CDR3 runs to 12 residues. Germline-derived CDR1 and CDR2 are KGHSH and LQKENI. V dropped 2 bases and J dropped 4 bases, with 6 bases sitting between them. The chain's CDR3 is CASSPGGYEQYF. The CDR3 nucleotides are TGTGCCAGCTCACCAGGGGGGTACGAGCAGTACTTC.

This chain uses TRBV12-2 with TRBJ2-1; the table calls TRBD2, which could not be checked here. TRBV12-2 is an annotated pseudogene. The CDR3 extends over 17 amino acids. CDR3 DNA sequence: TGTGCAAGTCGCTTAGCGTTGGAGGGGCGAGTATACAATGAGCAGTTCTTC. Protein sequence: CASRLALEGRVYNEQFF.

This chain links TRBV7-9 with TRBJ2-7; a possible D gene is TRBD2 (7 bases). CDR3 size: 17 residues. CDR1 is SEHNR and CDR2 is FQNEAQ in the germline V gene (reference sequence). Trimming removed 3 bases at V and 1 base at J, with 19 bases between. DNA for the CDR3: TGTGCCAGCAGCTTCGGGGTTGGGGGGGCTCCTTCCTACGAGCAGTACTTC. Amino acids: CASSFGVGGAPSYEQYF.

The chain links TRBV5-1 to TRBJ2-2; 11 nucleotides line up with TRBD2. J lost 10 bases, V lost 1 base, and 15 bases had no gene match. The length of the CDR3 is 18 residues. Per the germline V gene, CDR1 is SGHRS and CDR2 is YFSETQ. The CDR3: CASSLPVVTSGSRVELFF. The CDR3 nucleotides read TGCGCCAGCAGCTTGCCTGTAGTAACTAGCGGGAGTAGAGTGGAGCTGTTTTTT. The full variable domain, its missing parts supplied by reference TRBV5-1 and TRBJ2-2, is KAGVTQTPRYLIKTRGQQVTLSCSPISGHRSVSWYQQTPGQGLQFLFEYFSETQRNKGNFPGRFSGRQFSNSRSEMNVSTLELGDSALYLCASSLPVVTSGSRVELFFGEGSRLTVL.

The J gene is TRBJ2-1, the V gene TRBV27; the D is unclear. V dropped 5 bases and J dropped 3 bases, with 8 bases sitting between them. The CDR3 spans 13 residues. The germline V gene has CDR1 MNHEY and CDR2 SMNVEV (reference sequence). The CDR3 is CASSAQNYNEQFF. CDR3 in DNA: TGTGCCAGCAGTGCCCAGAACTACAATGAGCAGTTCTTC.

Here the CDR3 DNA reads TGTGCCAGCACTGGTTTTTTCGCGGGGGGATCCACAGATACGCAGTATTTT. Its protein product is CASTGFFAGGSTDTQYF. The chain uses TRBV2 and TRBJ2-3, with 8 bases fitting TRBD2. The germline V gene encodes CDR1 SNHLY and CDR2 FYNNEI. This CDR3 has 17 amino acids. V lost 7 bases to trimming and J lost 2 bases; unmatched junction nucleotides: 14. Full variable domain (outside the CDR3, taken from reference TRBV2 and TRBJ2-3): EPEVTQTPSHQVTQMGQEVILRCVPISNHLYFYWYRQILGQKVEFLVSFYNNEISEKSEIFDDQFSVERPDGSNFTLKIRSTKLEDSAMYFCASTGFFAGGSTDTQYFGPGTRLTVL.

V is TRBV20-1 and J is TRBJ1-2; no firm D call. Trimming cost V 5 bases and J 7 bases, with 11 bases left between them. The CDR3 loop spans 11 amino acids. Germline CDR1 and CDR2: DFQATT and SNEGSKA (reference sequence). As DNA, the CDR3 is TGCAGTGCTCCGGATGAGGGTGGCTACACCTTC. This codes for CSAPDEGGYTF.

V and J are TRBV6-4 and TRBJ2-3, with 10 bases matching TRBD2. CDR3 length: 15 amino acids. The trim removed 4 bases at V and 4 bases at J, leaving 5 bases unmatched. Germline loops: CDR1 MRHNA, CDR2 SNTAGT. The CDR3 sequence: CASSAQAGGSDTQYF. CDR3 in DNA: TGTGCCAGCAGTGCCCAAGCGGGAGGGTCAGATACGCAGTATTTT.

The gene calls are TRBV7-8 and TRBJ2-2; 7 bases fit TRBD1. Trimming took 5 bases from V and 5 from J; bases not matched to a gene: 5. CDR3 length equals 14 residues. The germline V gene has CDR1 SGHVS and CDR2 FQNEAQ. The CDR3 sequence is CASSTRDRTGELFF. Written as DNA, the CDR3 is TGTGCCAGCAGCACCCGGGACAGAACCGGGGAGCTGTTTTTT.

The chain's CDR3 is CASSQGWAGEGETQYF. The CDR3 DNA reads as TGCGCCAGCAGCCAAGGATGGGCAGGGGAGGGAGAGACCCAGTACTTC. This chain uses TRBV4-3 with TRBJ2-5; possibly TRBD2 for D (7 bases). This CDR3 has 16 amino acids. Trimming took off 1 base at V and 4 bases at J, with 16 bases between the two ends. Per germline, CDR1 LGHNA and CDR2 YSLEER.

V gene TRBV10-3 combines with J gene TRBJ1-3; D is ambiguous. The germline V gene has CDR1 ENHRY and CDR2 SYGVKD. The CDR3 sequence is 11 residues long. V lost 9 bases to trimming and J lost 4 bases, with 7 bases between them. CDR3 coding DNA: TGTGCCATTACGGGGGGAAACACCATATATTTT. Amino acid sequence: CAITGGNTIYF.

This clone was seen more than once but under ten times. CDR3 in DNA: TGTGCCAGCAGCCATCACAATGGGGACAGGATGGTTTATAGCAATCAGCCCCAGCATTTT. It specifies CASSHHNGDRMVYSNQPQHF. The chain couples TRBV16 to TRBJ1-5, with 8 bases that match TRBD1. The junction had 16 bases not matched to a gene; V was cut back by 3 bases and J by 0 bases. The CDR3 is 20 amino acids. The V gene's germline CDR1 is KGHSY and CDR2 FQNENV.

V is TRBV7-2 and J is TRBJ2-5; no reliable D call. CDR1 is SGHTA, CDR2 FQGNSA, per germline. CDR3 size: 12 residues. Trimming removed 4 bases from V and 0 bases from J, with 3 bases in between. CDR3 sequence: CASSSNQETQYF. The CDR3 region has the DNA TGTGCCAGCAGCTCCAACCAAGAGACCCAGTACTTC.